These T cell receptor beta chains were read from a single sample in a study of patients and donors after allogeneic stem cell transplantation. TCRdb re-derived calls from the RT-PCR reads in MiXCR, one entry per CDR3 protein. The sample holds approximately 410,000 distinct CDR3 sequences; 15% to 20% are singletons and the top ten take over 6%. The sample consisted of blood, either unsorted or a sorted T cell fraction (not recorded which). The source of these receptors is a human donor who was either an allogeneic HSCT recipient or a stem cell or donor lymphocyte infusion donor (not recorded which). It is not recorded whose cells these are; they may come from a transplant donor. CDR3s include the opening cysteine and the closing phenylalanine or tryptophan. Each record gives: clone size, J gene, D gene, V gene, CDR3 protein, CDR3 DNA. D genes are given only for firm matches. Rows may omit the clone size; those that give it use once, few, many or a size class.

clone size: -; J gene: TRBJ2-5; D gene: TRBD1; V gene: TRBV11-2; CDR3 protein: CASSPRGLDRGRWETQYF; CDR3 DNA: TGTGCCAGCAGCCCCCGGGGGCTAGACAGGGGGCGTTGGGAGACCCAGTACTTC
clone size: -; J gene: TRBJ1-5; D gene: -; V gene: TRBV9; CDR3 protein: CASSLEGHPGQPQHF; CDR3 DNA: TGTGCCAGCAGTTTAGAAGGCCACCCCGGGCAGCCCCAGCATTTT
clone size: -; J gene: TRBJ1-4; D gene: -; V gene: TRBV19; CDR3 protein: CASSNSDGYSEKLFF; CDR3 DNA: TGTGCCAGTAGTAACTCAGATGGGTATAGTGAAAAACTGTTTTTT
clone size: few; J gene: TRBJ2-7; D gene: -; V gene: TRBV6-1; CDR3 protein: CASRSFSHRAELYEQYF; CDR3 DNA: TGTGCCAGCAGATCCTTTTCCCATCGGGCGGAACTCTACGAGCAGTACTTC
clone size: -; J gene: TRBJ1-6; D gene: -; V gene: TRBV9; CDR3 protein: CASSTNRPRNSPLHF; CDR3 DNA: TGTGCCAGCAGCACGAACAGGCCGCGGAATTCACCCCTCCACTTT
clone size: -; J gene: TRBJ2-1; D gene: TRBD2; V gene: TRBV7-8; CDR3 protein: CASSAGLAGRNEQFF; CDR3 DNA: TGTGCCAGCAGCGCGGGACTAGCGGGACGGAATGAGCAGTTCTTC
clone size: many; J gene: TRBJ2-1; D gene: -; V gene: TRBV24-1; CDR3 protein: CATRKGDLSVNEQFF; CDR3 DNA: TGTGCCACGAGAAAGGGGGATCTCTCTGTAAATGAGCAGTTCTTC
clone size: -; J gene: TRBJ1-5; D gene: TRBD1; V gene: TRBV24-1; CDR3 protein: CATSDMGQGAQHF; CDR3 DNA: TGTGCCACCAGTGACATGGGACAGGGGGCCCAGCATTTT
clone size: many; J gene: TRBJ2-6; D gene: TRBD1; V gene: TRBV5-1; CDR3 protein: CASSPRTGTGANVLTF; CDR3 DNA: TGCGCCAGCAGCCCCCGGACAGGGACTGGGGCCAACGTCCTGACTTTC
clone size: -; J gene: TRBJ2-4; D gene: -; V gene: TRBV27; CDR3 protein: CASSLQGSAKNIQYF; CDR3 DNA: TGTGCCAGCAGTTTACAGGGTTCTGCCAAAAACATTCAGTACTTC
clone size: -; J gene: TRBJ2-5; D gene: -; V gene: TRBV23-1; CDR3 protein: CASSPRRALGAETQYF; CDR3 DNA: TGCGCCAGCAGCCCCCGACGGGCTTTAGGAGCGGAGACCCAGTACTTC
clone size: many; J gene: TRBJ2-1; D gene: TRBD1; V gene: TRBV10-3; CDR3 protein: CAISETGASSNEQFF; CDR3 DNA: TGTGCCATCAGTGAAACAGGGGCCTCCTCCAATGAGCAGTTCTTC
clone size: -; J gene: TRBJ1-2; D gene: -; V gene: TRBV20-1; CDR3 protein: CSAVTKGPLF; CDR3 DNA: TGCAGTGCTGTAACCAAGGGACCGCTCTTC
clone size: few; J gene: TRBJ2-7; D gene: -; V gene: TRBV20-1; CDR3 protein: CSASKSLVYEQYF; CDR3 DNA: TGCAGTGCTAGTAAGTCCCTGGTCTACGAGCAGTACTTC
clone size: few; J gene: TRBJ1-2; D gene: -; V gene: TRBV20-1; CDR3 protein: CSARGLYRGYTF; CDR3 DNA: TGCAGTGCTAGAGGACTCTACCGAGGCTACACCTTC
clone size: many; J gene: TRBJ2-2; D gene: TRBD1; V gene: TRBV24-1; CDR3 protein: CATEGQGLVGELFF; CDR3 DNA: TGTGCCACCGAGGGACAGGGGTTGGTCGGGGAGCTGTTTTTT
clone size: many; J gene: TRBJ1-2; D gene: -; V gene: TRBV7-2; CDR3 protein: CASSPQFMVPSYTF; CDR3 DNA: TGTGCCAGCAGCCCCCAATTTATGGTCCCGTCCTACACCTTC
clone size: few; J gene: TRBJ1-1; D gene: -; V gene: TRBV6-1; CDR3 protein: CASSRRRVATEAFF; CDR3 DNA: TGTGCCAGCAGTCGGAGGAGGGTGGCCACTGAAGCTTTCTTT
clone size: few; J gene: TRBJ1-5; D gene: -; V gene: TRBV6-1; CDR3 protein: CALRELGGVGYQPQHF; CDR3 DNA: TGTGCCTTACGAGAACTAGGGGGTGTGGGGTATCAGCCCCAGCATTTT
clone size: -; J gene: TRBJ2-7; D gene: TRBD1; V gene: TRBV19; CDR3 protein: CASSILPGQTYEQYF; CDR3 DNA: TGTGCCAGTAGTATCCTTCCGGGACAGACTTACGAGCAGTACTTC
clone size: few; J gene: TRBJ2-1; D gene: TRBD2; V gene: TRBV7-2; CDR3 protein: CASSPGLAGDQGEQFF; CDR3 DNA: TGTGCCAGCAGTCCGGGACTAGCGGGGGATCAGGGTGAGCAGTTCTTC
clone size: few; J gene: TRBJ1-1; D gene: -; V gene: TRBV4-1; CDR3 protein: CASSQVVGVTNTEAFF; CDR3 DNA: TGCGCCAGCAGCCAAGTGGTAGGTGTAACGAACACTGAAGCTTTCTTT
clone size: few; J gene: TRBJ2-4; D gene: -; V gene: TRBV29-1; CDR3 protein: CSVEGRVGKNIQYF; CDR3 DNA: TGCAGCGTTGAAGGGCGAGTTGGCAAAAACATTCAGTACTTC
clone size: -; J gene: TRBJ1-3; D gene: -; V gene: TRBV30; CDR3 protein: CAWSPSGLSGNTIYF; CDR3 DNA: TGTGCCTGGAGTCCCTCGGGCCTCTCTGGAAACACCATATATTTT
clone size: -; J gene: TRBJ1-1; D gene: TRBD1; V gene: TRBV20-1; CDR3 protein: CSATGTGGRTFF; CDR3 DNA: TGCAGTGCAACCGGGACAGGGGGCCGGACTTTCTTT
clone size: few; J gene: TRBJ2-2; D gene: -; V gene: TRBV11-3; CDR3 protein: CASSITFRDKIAGELFF; CDR3 DNA: TGTGCCAGCAGCATAACTTTTCGGGACAAAATCGCCGGGGAGCTGTTTTTT
clone size: few; J gene: TRBJ2-2; D gene: TRBD2; V gene: TRBV5-1; CDR3 protein: CASSFREATGELFF; CDR3 DNA: TGCGCCAGCAGCTTCCGGGAGGCCACCGGGGAGCTGTTTTTT
clone size: once; J gene: TRBJ2-2; D gene: -; V gene: TRBV6-1; CDR3 protein: CASSRQATGELFF; CDR3 DNA: TGTGCCAGCAGCCGGCAGGCTACCGGGGAGCTGTTTTTT
clone size: many; J gene: TRBJ2-1; D gene: -; V gene: TRBV20-1; CDR3 protein: CSARLVSNEQFF; CDR3 DNA: TGCAGTGCCAGACTAGTCAGCAATGAGCAGTTCTTC
clone size: few; J gene: TRBJ2-1; D gene: -; V gene: TRBV6-2/TRBV6-3; CDR3 protein: CASSYEGDTSNEQFF; CDR3 DNA: TGTGCCAGCAGTTATGAGGGGGACACTTCCAATGAGCAGTTCTTC
clone size: few; J gene: TRBJ2-1; D gene: -; V gene: TRBV27; CDR3 protein: CASSRKSFGQFF; CDR3 DNA: TGTGCCAGCAGCCGTAAGTCTTTCGGGCAGTTCTTC
clone size: -; J gene: TRBJ2-2; D gene: TRBD2; V gene: TRBV3-1; CDR3 protein: CASSHIFGTSGTGEPFF; CDR3 DNA: TGTGCCAGCAGCCACATCTTCGGGACTAGCGGCACCGGGGAGCCGTTTTTT
clone size: -; J gene: TRBJ1-6; D gene: -; V gene: TRBV12-3/TRBV12-4; CDR3 protein: CASSLDGDNSPLHF; CDR3 DNA: TGTGCCAGCAGTTTGGACGGGGATAATTCACCCCTCCACTTT
clone size: many; J gene: TRBJ2-3; D gene: TRBD2; V gene: TRBV12-3/TRBV12-4; CDR3 protein: CASRPWASGGTDTQYF; CDR3 DNA: TGTGCCAGCAGACCCTGGGCTAGCGGGGGAACAGATACGCAGTATTTT
clone size: few; J gene: TRBJ2-7; D gene: TRBD2; V gene: TRBV7-2; CDR3 protein: CASSLDGGRAPYEQYF; CDR3 DNA: TGTGCCAGCAGCTTAGATGGCGGGAGGGCTCCCTACGAGCAGTACTTC
clone size: many; J gene: TRBJ2-1; D gene: -; V gene: TRBV12-3/TRBV12-4; CDR3 protein: CASSSRDLQFF; CDR3 DNA: TGTGCCAGCAGTTCCCGGGACTTGCAGTTCTTC
clone size: -; J gene: TRBJ2-1; D gene: -; V gene: TRBV15; CDR3 protein: CATSGHSDEQFF; CDR3 DNA: TGTGCCACCAGCGGCCATAGCGATGAGCAGTTCTTC
clone size: many; J gene: TRBJ2-5; D gene: -; V gene: TRBV20-1; CDR3 protein: CSAKGSPETQYF; CDR3 DNA: TGCAGCGCAAAGGGCAGCCCGGAGACCCAGTACTTC
clone size: -; J gene: TRBJ1-4; D gene: -; V gene: TRBV28; CDR3 protein: CASSRQATNEKLFF; CDR3 DNA: TGTGCCAGCAGTAGACAGGCAACTAATGAAAAACTGTTTTTT
clone size: -; J gene: TRBJ2-5; D gene: -; V gene: TRBV20-1; CDR3 protein: CSASRRPVHQETQYF; CDR3 DNA: TGCAGTGCTAGTCGACGCCCCGTCCACCAAGAGACCCAGTACTTC
clone size: few; J gene: TRBJ1-5; D gene: -; V gene: TRBV12-3/TRBV12-4; CDR3 protein: CASSGGGVFSNQPQHF; CDR3 DNA: TGTGCCAGCAGTGGCGGGGGAGTCTTTAGCAATCAGCCCCAGCATTTT
clone size: few; J gene: TRBJ2-5; D gene: -; V gene: TRBV18; CDR3 protein: CASSPPSGRYLGTQYF; CDR3 DNA: TGTGCCAGCTCACCGCCTTCGGGACGTTACCTGGGGACCCAGTACTTC
clone size: -; J gene: TRBJ2-3; D gene: TRBD2; V gene: TRBV9; CDR3 protein: CASSPGTSGATSTDTQYF; CDR3 DNA: TGTGCCAGCAGCCCGGGGACTAGCGGGGCAACTAGCACAGATACGCAGTATTTT
clone size: few; J gene: TRBJ2-5; D gene: -; V gene: TRBV4-2; CDR3 protein: CASSQFRAQETQYF; CDR3 DNA: TGTGCCAGCAGCCAATTCAGGGCTCAAGAGACCCAGTACTTC
clone size: many; J gene: TRBJ2-3; D gene: -; V gene: TRBV3-1; CDR3 protein: CASSQGRPSSTDTQYF; CDR3 DNA: TGTGCCAGCAGCCAAGGACGCCCATCTAGCACAGATACGCAGTATTTT
clone size: -; J gene: TRBJ1-1; D gene: -; V gene: TRBV25-1; CDR3 protein: CASSGVRGGTEAFF; CDR3 DNA: TGTGCCAGCAGTGGCGTGCGGGGAGGCACTGAAGCTTTCTTT
clone size: -; J gene: TRBJ2-7; D gene: TRBD1; V gene: TRBV29-1; CDR3 protein: CSAWTGSHEQYF; CDR3 DNA: TGCAGCGCCTGGACAGGGAGCCACGAGCAGTACTTC
clone size: -; J gene: TRBJ2-7; D gene: -; V gene: TRBV5-5; CDR3 protein: CASSLQRGNEQYF; CDR3 DNA: TGTGCCAGCAGCCTACAGAGGGGAAACGAGCAGTACTTC
clone size: once; J gene: TRBJ1-1; D gene: -; V gene: TRBV12-3/TRBV12-4; CDR3 protein: CASSLEALLIAFF; CDR3 DNA: TGTGCCAGCAGTTTGGAGGCCCTGCTAATAGCTTTCTTT
clone size: -; J gene: TRBJ2-1; D gene: -; V gene: TRBV9; CDR3 protein: CASRPLGQHNEQFF; CDR3 DNA: TGTGCCAGCAGACCACTAGGACAGCACAATGAGCAGTTCTTC
clone size: few; J gene: TRBJ2-2; D gene: TRBD1; V gene: TRBV2; CDR3 protein: CASSQDRGRSGELFF; CDR3 DNA: TGTGCCAGCAGTCAGGACAGGGGGCGATCCGGGGAGCTGTTTTTT
clone size: few; J gene: TRBJ1-4; D gene: TRBD1; V gene: TRBV4-1; CDR3 protein: CASSQEGQGNEKLFF; CDR3 DNA: TGCGCCAGCAGCCAAGAGGGACAGGGAAATGAAAAACTGTTTTTT
clone size: -; J gene: TRBJ2-3; D gene: -; V gene: TRBV6-2/TRBV6-3; CDR3 protein: CASSYFADTQYF; CDR3 DNA: TGTGCCAGCAGTTACTTCGCAGATACGCAGTATTTT
clone size: many; J gene: TRBJ2-4; D gene: TRBD1; V gene: TRBV15; CDR3 protein: CATSRGQLLPNIQYF; CDR3 DNA: TGTGCCACCAGCAGGGGACAGTTGCTCCCGAACATTCAGTACTTC
clone size: -; J gene: TRBJ2-1; D gene: TRBD1; V gene: TRBV30; CDR3 protein: CAWSVDGTGLEEQFF; CDR3 DNA: TGTGCCTGGAGTGTAGATGGGACAGGGCTAGAGGAGCAGTTCTTC
clone size: few; J gene: TRBJ1-2; D gene: -; V gene: TRBV5-4; CDR3 protein: CASSLAGEGVLNYGYTF; CDR3 DNA: TGTGCCAGCAGCTTGGCCGGGGAGGGCGTCCTGAACTATGGCTACACCTTC
clone size: -; J gene: TRBJ2-7; D gene: -; V gene: TRBV12-3/TRBV12-4; CDR3 protein: CASSLINSGEQYF; CDR3 DNA: TGTGCCAGCAGTTTGATCAACTCGGGCGAGCAGTACTTC
clone size: few; J gene: TRBJ2-3; D gene: -; V gene: TRBV7-9; CDR3 protein: CASSLALGLNTDTQYF; CDR3 DNA: TGTGCCAGCAGCTTAGCACTAGGACTCAACACAGATACGCAGTATTTT
clone size: many; J gene: TRBJ2-2; D gene: -; V gene: TRBV20-1; CDR3 protein: CSARDSRQGNTGELFF; CDR3 DNA: TGCAGTGCTAGAGATTCCCGGCAGGGTAACACCGGGGAGCTGTTTTTT